This TCR beta chain was sequenced for a study of T cell responses to AZD1222 COVID-19 vaccine. Study-wide results and limits: Repertoire sampling occurred only after the peak T cell response. Spike-spanning, vaccine-associated CD4 TCRs were dominant at 160-218 and 743-854. Possibly, clonal diversity was underestimated; donors were largely white British and included more females. Baseline serostatus was positive in only a handful of AZD1222 recipients.

A word on this clone: What it binds is unknown.

V was clipped by 5 bases and J by 5 bases, with 12 bases between them. This CDR3 contains 13 residues. CDR1 and CDR2 (germline): LNHDA, SQIVND (reference sequence). The repertoire was sequenced with immunoSEQ multiplex PCR; TCRdb's copy has only in-frame clones and lacks some. The table has around 100,000 clones, around 81% seen once. The rearrangement joins TRBV19 to TRBJ2-5; weak D call: TRBD1 (5 bases). This TCR was recovered from an adult in good health. Material: peripheral blood, obtained on day 0 of AZD1222 vaccination. CDR3 DNA sequence: TGTGCCAGTAGTGGTCAGGGCTTGGAGACCCAGTACTTC. Protein sequence: CASSGQGLETQYF.